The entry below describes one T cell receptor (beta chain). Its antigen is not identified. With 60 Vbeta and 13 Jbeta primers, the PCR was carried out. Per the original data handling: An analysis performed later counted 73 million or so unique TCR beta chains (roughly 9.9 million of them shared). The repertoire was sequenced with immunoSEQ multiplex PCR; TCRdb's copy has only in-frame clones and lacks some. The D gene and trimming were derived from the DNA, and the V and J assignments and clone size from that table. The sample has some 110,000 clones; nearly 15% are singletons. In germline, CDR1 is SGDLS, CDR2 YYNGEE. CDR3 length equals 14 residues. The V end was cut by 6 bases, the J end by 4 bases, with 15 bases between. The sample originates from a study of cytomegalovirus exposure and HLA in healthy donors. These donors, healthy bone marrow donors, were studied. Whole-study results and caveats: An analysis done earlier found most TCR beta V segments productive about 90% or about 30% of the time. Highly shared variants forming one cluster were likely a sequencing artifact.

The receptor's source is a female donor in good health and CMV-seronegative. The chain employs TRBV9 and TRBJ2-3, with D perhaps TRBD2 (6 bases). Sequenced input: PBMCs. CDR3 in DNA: TGTGCCAGCACGGGACCGGGAGTTCCAGATACGCAGTATTTT. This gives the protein CASTGPGVPDTQYF. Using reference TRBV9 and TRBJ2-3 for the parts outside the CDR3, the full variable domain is DSGVTQTPKHLITATGQRVTLRCSPRSGDLSVYWYQQSLDQGLQFLIQYYNGEERAKGNILERFSAQQFPDLHSELNLSSLELGDSALYFCASTGPGVPDTQYFGPGTRLTVL.